Below, 26 T cell receptor beta chains from the same sample are listed, as sequenced in a study of blood T cells in healthy people across ages (dated by TCRdb to 2013 to 2016). Library preparation employed 5' RACE. Reads for this sample came from an Illumina HiSeq 2500. A second PCR of about 6 to 11 cycles was performed with a sample-barcoded 5' primer and a J-beta primer mix. Starting from the raw public reads, TCRdb applied fastp trimming at Q25, assembled clones with MiXCR and retained in-frame beta chains. Entries that share a CDR3 protein sequence are merged under the most common genes and DNA. The sample yields more than 650,000 distinct CDR3 sequences; 22% were counted once. Together, the top ten hold about 22% of the sample. The sequencing sample was made of blood. The receptor source for this set is a man between 65 and 85 years old in good health.

This clonotype was found a few times. V usage is TRBV6-5 and J usage is TRBJ1-1, with 7 nucleotides matching TRBD1. The CDR3 loop spans 14 amino acids. After removal of 4 bases from V and 4 bases from J, the junction contained 6 bases not matched to a gene. Germline V gives CDR1 MNHEY, CDR2 SVGAGI. The CDR3 DNA sequence: TGTGCCAGCAGTTCGGACAGGAGGGGCACTGAAGCTTTCTTT. Protein sequence: CASSSDRRGTEAFF.

CDR3 loop: CASSHPGQGNSNQPQHF. DNA for the CDR3: TGCGCCAGCAGCCACCCCGGACAGGGTAATAGCAATCAGCCCCAGCATTTT. The chain links TRBV4-1 to TRBJ1-5; 8 bases map to TRBD1. Trimming cost V 3 bases and J 0 bases; bases outside gene matches: 7. Germline CDR1 reads MGHRA; CDR2 reads YSYEKL. The CDR3 extends over 17 amino acids.

The chain joins TRBV6-5 to TRBJ2-5; D gene uncertain. The CDR3 has 15 amino acids. V was cut by 5 bases and J by 0 bases, with 13 bases left in between. Germline lookup yields CDR1 MNHEY and CDR2 SVGAGI. CDR3 sequence (DNA): TGTGCCAGCAGTGACCCGGCTACCTACCAAGAGACCCAGTACTTC. Amino acid sequence: CASSDPATYQETQYF.

This rearrangement joins TRBV5-1 to TRBJ1-2, with a weak D call TRBD1 (6 bases). Trimming pared 6 bases from V and 5 bases from J, leaving 17 bases between. The CDR3 runs 14 residues. Per the germline V gene, CDR1 is SGHRS and CDR2 is YFSETQ. CDR3 sequence: CASTASTGEYGYTF. The CDR3 DNA is TGCGCCAGCACCGCTTCGACAGGCGAATATGGCTACACCTTC.

In its sample, this clonotype was seen once. A read error is likely, as this CDR3 ends without the conserved phenylalanine or tryptophan. The chain combines TRBV6-2 or TRBV6-3 with TRBJ2-1; unclear D gene. The CDR3 covers 11 residues. Germline V gene sequence: CDR1 MNHEY, CDR2 SVGEGT. V lost 6 bases to trimming and J lost 7 bases, with 7 bases between them. The CDR3 region is CASSLSNEQFS. Here the CDR3 DNA reads TGTGCCAGCAGCCTCTCAAATGAGCAGTTCTCC.

In its sample, this clonotype was seen a few times. V and J are TRBV3-1 and TRBJ2-2; 8 bases match TRBD2. This CDR3 has 15 residues. Germline V gene lookup returns CDR1 LGHDT and CDR2 YNNKEL (reference sequence). V lost 4 bases, J lost 6 bases, and 7 bases stayed unmatched. DNA of the CDR3: TGTGCCAGCAGCCCTGGACTAGCTTGGGCCGGGGAGCTGTTTTTT. Translation gives CASSPGLAWAGELFF.

This clonotype was observed a handful of times. The chain recombines TRBV4-3 with TRBJ2-1; 8 bases align to TRBD2. Germline V gives CDR1 LGHNA, CDR2 YSLEER. The trim removed 0 bases at V and 7 bases at J, leaving 11 bases unmatched. The CDR3 runs to 17 residues. CDR3 residues: CASSQDRAAGVRNEQFF. The CDR3, as DNA: TGCGCCAGCAGCCAAGATCGGGCAGCGGGAGTAAGGAATGAGCAGTTCTTC.

This clonotype came up a few times. The chain is built from TRBV6-1 and TRBJ1-1; D might be TRBD1 (5 bases). Germline V gene data show CDR1 as MNHNS and CDR2 as SASEGT. The length of the CDR3 is 13 residues. V was clipped by 7 bases and J by 2 bases, with 11 bases between them. CDR3 in DNA: TGTGCCAGCAATCGGCGGGGCAACACTGAAGCTTTCTTT. Translation gives CASNRRGNTEAFF.

This clonotype has only a few counts. The V call is TRBV18, the J call TRBJ1-5; 7 positions agree with TRBD1. The germline gives CDR1 KGHSH, CDR2 LQKENI. The V and J ends lost 2 bases and 4 bases, in that order; junction bases with no gene match: 8. The CDR3 contains 16 residues. CDR3 DNA: TGTGCCAGCTCACCAAGCCAGGGGGGGGAAAATCAGCCCCAGCATTTT. Its protein is CASSPSQGGENQPQHF.

The V call is TRBV6-2 or TRBV6-3, the J call TRBJ2-3; 9 bases are shared with TRBD2. Germline trimming cut 0 bases from V and 2 bases from J; bases unmatched to any gene: 3. Germline-derived CDR1 and CDR2 are MNHEY and SVGEGT. The CDR3 consists of 16 residues. CDR3 amino acids: CASSYSLAGTTDTQYF. The CDR3 DNA is TGTGCCAGCAGTTACTCCCTAGCGGGGACCACAGATACGCAGTATTTT.

This clonotype was counted only a few times. The chain has TRBV13 and TRBJ2-5; D unclear. Near its end, the DNA agrees better with TRBJ2-7, so the J call may be wrong. The CDR3 has 11 amino acids. Germline loops: CDR1 PRHDT, CDR2 FYEKMQ (reference sequence). CDR3 DNA sequence: TGTGCCAGCAGCCGCTGGAACGAGCAGTACTTC. Translating gives CASSRWNEQYF.

This chain links TRBV5-1 with TRBJ2-7; the match to TRBD2 covers 7 bases. Germline CDR1 reads SGHRS; CDR2 reads YFSETQ. The CDR3 has 17 amino acids. V lost 1 base, J lost 4 bases, and 14 bases stayed unmatched. Here the CDR3 DNA reads TGCGCCAGCAGCTTGACCTTAGTCGCGGGAGTTTTTTACGAGCAGTACGTC. It codes for CASSLTLVAGVFYEQYV.

This clonotype was seen just once. V gene TRBV28 combines with J gene TRBJ1-4; no clear D gene. The CDR3 extends over 14 amino acids. Germline CDR1 reads MDHEN; CDR2 reads SYDVKM. CDR3 residues: CAVVALQTNEKLFF. CDR3 nucleotides: TGTGCAGTCGTCGCCCTCCAGACTAATGAAAAACTGTTTTTT. Full variable domain (rest looked up from reference TRBV28 and TRBJ1-4): DVKVTQSSRYLVKRTGEKVFLECVQDMDHENMFWYRQDPGLGLRLIYFSYDVKMKEKGDIPEGYSVSREKKERFSLILESASTNQTSMYLCAVVALQTNEKLFFGSGTQLSVL.

This chain uses TRBV19 with TRBJ2-2; D is unclear. Germline V gene lookup returns CDR1 LNHDA and CDR2 SQIVND (reference sequence). The CDR3 runs 14 residues. With 3 bases removed from V and 6 bases from J, the gap between germline ends came to 11 bases. CDR3 sequence: CASSILAGSGELFF. The CDR3 region has the DNA TGTGCCAGTAGTATTCTGGCAGGTTCCGGGGAGCTGTTTTTT.

This chain uses TRBV5-1 with TRBJ1-1; possibly TRBD1 for D (5 bases). Germline V gene lookup returns CDR1 SGHRS and CDR2 YFSETQ. V lost 4 bases, J lost 1 base, and 11 bases lay in between. CDR3 length: 14 amino acids. CDR3 nucleotides: TGCGCCAGCAGCATCAGGGAGGCGAACACTGAAGCTTTCTTT. This sequence encodes CASSIREANTEAFF. The full variable domain, completed using reference TRBV5-1 and TRBJ1-1, is KAGVTQTPRYLIKTRGQQVTLSCSPISGHRSVSWYQQTPGQGLQFLFEYFSETQRNKGNFPGRFSGRQFSNSRSEMNVSTLELGDSALYLCASSIREANTEAFFGQGTRLTVV.

This chain joins TRBV3-1 and TRBJ2-5; D is uncertain. V dropped 1 base and J dropped 1 base, with 10 bases sitting between them. Germline V gene sequence: CDR1 LGHDT, CDR2 YNNKEL (reference sequence). The CDR3 sequence is 15 residues long. The CDR3 region is CASSQGPASQETQYF. CDR3 bases: TGTGCCAGCAGCCAAGGGCCAGCCAGCCAAGAGACCCAGTACTTC.

The chain uses TRBV5-1 and TRBJ1-6, with D tentatively TRBD1 (5 bases). Deletions cut 4 bases from V and 7 bases from J, with 15 bases between. The V gene's germline CDR1 is SGHRS and CDR2 YFSETQ. CDR3 length: 15 amino acids. CDR3 bases: TGCGCCAGCAGCCCCATGGGGGGATCGAATTCACCCCTCCACTTT. Translated: CASSPMGGSNSPLHF.

V and J are TRBV28 and TRBJ2-5, with 9 bases that match TRBD1. Trimming cost V 8 bases and J 5 bases; bases outside gene matches: 33. The CDR3 consists of 22 residues. Germline values: CDR1 MDHEN, CDR2 SYDVKM. CDR3 amino acids: CASPENYVRDRELFDSGETQYF. CDR3 DNA: TGTGCCAGCCCGGAAAACTATGTCCGGGACAGGGAACTTTTTGACTCGGGGGAGACCCAGTACTTC.

This clonotype was recorded at least ten times. The chain combines TRBV5-1 with TRBJ1-1; maybe TRBD1 (5 bases). Trimming left V 1 base short and J 1 base short, with 8 bases between. The germline gives CDR1 SGHRS, CDR2 YFSETQ. The CDR3 has 14 amino acids. This chain's CDR3 is CASSLTGQNTEAFF. DNA for the CDR3: TGCGCCAGCAGCTTGACAGGCCAGAACACTGAAGCTTTCTTT.

The CDR3 spells CASSQDGGSTDTQYF. The DNA of the CDR3 is TGTGCCAGCAGCCAAGACGGGGGGAGCACAGATACGCAGTATTTT. V usage is TRBV3-1 and J usage is TRBJ2-3, with 7 bases identical to TRBD2. There are 15 residues in the CDR3. Unmatched junction bases numbered 0, after V lost 0 bases and J lost 0 bases. Per the germline V gene, CDR1 is LGHDT and CDR2 is YNNKEL (reference sequence).

This clonotype was detected only a few times. The rearrangement links TRBV14 to TRBJ1-1; a weak D match, TRBD1 (6 bases). Germline-derived CDR1 and CDR2 are SGHDN and FVKESK. The CDR3 totals 16 residues. The V end lost 1 base, the J end lost 6 bases, and 18 bases lay between the germline ends. The CDR3 loop reads CASSQVTGARTPEAFF. The CDR3, as DNA: TGTGCCAGCAGCCAAGTAACGGGGGCGAGAACCCCTGAAGCTTTCTTT.

This clonotype was found a few times. The gene calls are TRBV20-1 and TRBJ2-7, with D perhaps TRBD1 or TRBD2 (5 bases each). V was cut by 5 bases and J by 3 bases, with 11 bases left in between. The CDR3 is made up of 12 amino acids. CDR1 is DFQATT, CDR2 SNEGSKA, per germline (reference sequence). This CDR3 reads CSAPPRGYEQYF. As DNA, the CDR3 is TGCAGTGCTCCGCCGAGGGGCTACGAGCAGTACTTC.

In its sample, this clonotype was seen a few times. The chain employs TRBV12-3 or TRBV12-4 and TRBJ2-3; D gene unclear. Trimming removed 6 bases at V and 2 bases at J, with 18 bases between. CDR3 length equals 16 residues. The CDR3 bases are TGTGCCAGCAGACGGACGGGTCTTACCCCCACAGATACGCAGTATTTT. Its translation is CASRRTGLTPTDTQYF.

This clonotype was counted between two and nine times. This chain connects TRBV12-3 or TRBV12-4 to TRBJ2-3; D is unclear. Trimming left V 3 bases short and J 6 bases short, with 13 bases between. This CDR3 contains 14 residues. CDR3 coding DNA: TGTGCCAGCAGTTTGCAGAGGTCCCAGGATACGCAGTATTTT. Protein product: CASSLQRSQDTQYF.

This chain links TRBV12-3 or TRBV12-4 with TRBJ1-6, with D tentatively TRBD1 (5 bases). Trimming pared 1 base from V and 8 bases from J, leaving 9 bases between. This CDR3 is 14 amino acids long. CDR3 DNA sequence: TGTGCCAGCAGTTTAGGAGGGGCCCATTCACCCCTCCACTTT. Its protein is CASSLGGAHSPLHF.

The V gene is TRBV29-1, the J gene TRBJ1-1; tentatively, D is TRBD1 (6 bases). The germline gives CDR1 SQVTM, CDR2 ANQGSEA. The CDR3 has 11 residues. Between the trimmed V and J ends, which lost 7 bases and 5 bases, there was a span of 11 bases. The CDR3 spells CSGGGWTEAFF. In DNA form, the CDR3 reads TGCAGCGGAGGGGGTTGGACTGAAGCTTTCTTT.